The 16 T cell receptor beta chains listed next were all sequenced from one sample in a study of blood T cell repertoires in COVID-19. Produced via immunoSEQ multiplex PCR; TCRdb's table is partial and in-frame only. Of tens of thousands of clones listed, roughly 89% are singletons. Material for sequencing was peripheral blood. The receptors come from a man between 60 and 75 years old with active COVID-19.

Turning to this clone: Its ends do not fully match the called genes, so a read error is possible. The chain recombines TRBV6-2 or TRBV6-3 with TRBJ2-7; D unclear. From germline, CDR1 is MNHEY and CDR2 SVGEGT. The CDR3 length is 15 residues. In DNA form, the CDR3 reads TGTGCCAGCACTTACGAGCCCCGAAGCTCCTACGAGCAGTACTTC. Its protein is CASTYEPRSSYEQYF.

This sequence joins TRBV2 and TRBJ2-7; a weak D match, TRBD1 (6 bases). The germline V gene has CDR1 SNHLY and CDR2 FYNNEI. The CDR3 totals 14 residues. Trimming removed 7 bases at V and 0 bases at J, with 13 bases between. The CDR3 loop is CASNPTGYSYEQYF. The CDR3 DNA sequence: TGTGCCAGCAACCCGACAGGTTACTCCTACGAGCAGTACTTC. Complete variable domain (other parts from reference TRBV2 and TRBJ2-7): EPEVTQTPSHQVTQMGQEVILRCVPISNHLYFYWYRQILGQKVEFLVSFYNNEISEKSEIFDDQFSVERPDGSNFTLKIRSTKLEDSAMYFCASNPTGYSYEQYFGPGTRLTVT.

This sequence joins TRBV27 and TRBJ2-5; TRBD2 aligns across 7 bases. The CDR3 runs to 14 residues. J was trimmed by 4 bases and V by 5 bases; bases with no gene match: 7. Germline V gives CDR1 MNHEY, CDR2 SMNVEV (reference sequence). The CDR3 DNA sequence: TGTGCCAGCAGTGCAAGATGGGAGGGAGAGACCCAGTACTTC. It codes for CASSARWEGETQYF.

The chain links TRBV4-2 to TRBJ2-1; 14 bases match TRBD2. The CDR3 loop spans 15 amino acids. From germline, CDR1 is LGHNA and CDR2 YNFKEQ. Trimming took 4 bases from V and 10 from J; bases not matched to a gene: 6. The CDR3 sequence: CASSPTSGRAREQFF. Written as DNA, the CDR3 is TGTGCCAGCAGCCCGACTAGCGGGAGGGCCCGGGAGCAGTTCTTC.

The rearrangement joins TRBV9 to TRBJ2-2; 8 bases agree with TRBD2. Germline values: CDR1 SGDLS, CDR2 YYNGEE. V lost 8 bases to trimming and J lost 2 bases; unmatched junction nucleotides: 8. The CDR3 consists of 15 residues. CDR3 coding DNA: TGTGCCAGTGGGGGCACTAGCGGTAACACCGGGGAGCTGTTTTTT. Amino acid sequence: CASGGTSGNTGELFF.

The V and J genes are TRBV30 and TRBJ1-5; D unresolved. The CDR3 totals 13 residues. Trimming stripped 1 base from V and 3 bases from J, with 7 bases between. CDR1 GTSNPN and CDR2 SVGIG come from the germline V gene (reference sequence). CDR3 bases: TGTGCCTGGAGTGACACCTCCAATCAGCCCCAGCATTTT. Protein: CAWSDTSNQPQHF.

The V call is TRBV4-1, the J call TRBJ2-7; 12 nucleotides agree with TRBD2. Germline CDR1 MGHRA, CDR2 YSYEKL. This CDR3 spans 15 amino acids. V dropped 3 bases and J dropped 3; count of bases not matched to a gene: 3. The CDR3 here is CASSQRTSGDYEQYF. The CDR3 nucleotides read TGCGCCAGCAGCCAGCGGACTAGCGGGGACTACGAGCAGTACTTC.

The chain combines TRBV7-2 with TRBJ2-6; TRBD1 agrees at 8 bases. The CDR3 has 15 residues. The germline V gene has CDR1 SGHTA and CDR2 FQGNSA. After removal of 5 bases from V and 1 base from J, the junction contained 1 base not matched to a gene. The DNA for the CDR3 is TGTGCCAGCAGCAGGACAGGGTCTGGGGCCAACGTCCTGACTTTC. Encoded protein: CASSRTGSGANVLTF.

The chain recombines TRBV6-1 with TRBJ1-2; no firm D call. Between the trimmed V and J ends, which lost 2 bases and 2 bases, there was a span of 9 bases. Germline V gives CDR1 MNHNS, CDR2 SASEGT. CDR3 length: 14 residues. The CDR3 loop reads CASSEPLRNYGYTF. The DNA of the CDR3 is TGTGCCAGCAGTGAACCTCTCAGAAACTATGGCTACACCTTC.

The V call is TRBV10-1, the J call TRBJ1-4; possible D gene TRBD1, 6 bases. The CDR3 has 15 residues. The germline V gene has CDR1 WNHNN and CDR2 SYGVQD (reference sequence). Trimming stripped 4 bases from V and 7 bases from J, with 16 bases between. CDR3 in DNA: TGCGCCAGCAGTGGCACCGGGACAACGGGTGAAAAACTGTTTTTT. Protein product: CASSGTGTTGEKLFF.

The chain carries TRBV6-5 and TRBJ1-2, with D possibly matching TRBD1 (5 bases). The V gene lost 7 bases and the J gene lost 7 bases, with 13 bases spanning the gap. The CDR3 is made up of 12 amino acids. Germline CDR1 and CDR2: MNHEY and SVGAGI. As DNA, the CDR3 is TGTGCCAGCAAGTCTTGGGACTCTGGCTACACCTTC. Encoded protein: CASKSWDSGYTF.

The chain combines TRBV3-1 (or the pseudogene TRBV3-2) with TRBJ1-6, with D maybe TRBD1 (5 bases). Trimming stripped 4 bases from V and 9 bases from J, with 13 bases between. CDR1 and CDR2 (germline): LGHDT, YNNKEL (reference sequence). The CDR3 consists of 14 residues. The chain's CDR3 is CASSPSGGRSPLHF. The DNA for the CDR3 is TGTGCCAGCAGCCCCTCCGGGGGACGTTCACCCCTCCACTTT.

The CDR3 sequence is CASSVESGAGELFF. CDR3 DNA: TGTGCCAGCAGCGTAGAAAGCGGGGCCGGGGAGCTGTTTTTT. V is TRBV9 and J is TRBJ2-2; 7 bases line up with TRBD2. The CDR3 loop spans 14 amino acids. J was trimmed by 6 bases and V by 0 bases; bases with no gene match: 2. Germline CDR1 reads SGDLS; CDR2 reads YYNGEE.

The rearrangement uses TRBV6-6 and TRBJ2-1, with D possibly matching TRBD2 (5 bases). Germline loops: CDR1 MNHNY, CDR2 SVGAGI (reference sequence). There are 13 residues in the CDR3. Trimming removed 3 bases at V and 9 bases at J, with 12 bases between. CDR3 sequence (DNA): TGTGCCAGCAGTTATTTCCTAGCCGTTGAGCAGTTCTTC. The encoded protein is CASSYFLAVEQFF.

The chain combines TRBV29-1 with TRBJ1-1, with 10 bases identical to TRBD1. Germline CDR1 and CDR2: SQVTM and ANQGSEA. After removal of 0 bases from V and 4 bases from J, the junction contained 5 bases not matched to a gene. The CDR3 spans 15 residues. CDR3 DNA sequence: TGCAGCGTTGAAGAACCGGGACAGGGGACCACTGAAGCTTTCTTT. Residues: CSVEEPGQGTTEAFF. The entire variable domain, with the rest obtained from reference TRBV29-1 and TRBJ1-1, is as follows: SAVISQKPSRDICQRGTSLTIQCQVDSQVTMMFWYRQQPGQSLTLIATANQGSEATYESGFVIDKFPISRPNLTFSTLTVSNMSPEDSSIYLCSVEEPGQGTTEAFFGQGTRLTVV.

This chain links TRBV25-1 with TRBJ2-3; D may be TRBD2 (6 bases). Germline V gives CDR1 MGHDK, CDR2 SYGVNS. Trimming took off 1 base at V and 3 bases at J, with 14 bases between the two ends. The CDR3 loop spans 16 amino acids. CDR3 sequence (DNA): TGTGCCAGCAGTGAATCCGGGAGAGGGTTGACAGATACGCAGTATTTT. Residues: CASSESGRGLTDTQYF.